A single sample gave rise to the 12 T cell receptor beta chains below, sequenced in a study of blood T cell repertoires in COVID-19. Clones were read by immunoSEQ multiplex PCR, and TCRdb kept only the in-frame ones, dropping some. The sample has under 300,000 clones, 85% to 95% seen once. Sequences were obtained from PBMCs or T cells enriched from blood (not recorded which). These receptor sequences come from a woman younger than 30 who had recovered from COVID-19.

This clone was observed a single time. The rearrangement uses TRBV2 and TRBJ1-5; D not resolved. Germline V gene lookup returns CDR1 SNHLY and CDR2 FYNNEI. CDR3 length: 11 amino acids. V shed 8 bases and J shed 12 bases, with 14 bases lying between them. CDR3 in amino acids: CASQRVGVQHF. The CDR3, as DNA: TGTGCCAGCCAGAGGGTAGGAGTCCAGCATTTT.

V usage is TRBV7-9 and J usage is TRBJ1-4; 10 bases fit TRBD1. CDR1 SEHNR and CDR2 FQNEAQ come from the germline V gene (reference sequence). The CDR3 loop spans 15 amino acids. J lost 5 bases, V lost 1 base, and 1 base had no gene match. In DNA form, the CDR3 reads TGTGCCAGCAGCTTAGTGGGACAGGGGAATGAAAAACTGTTTTTT. This sequence encodes CASSLVGQGNEKLFF.

V usage is TRBV10-2 and J usage is TRBJ2-4; TRBD2 aligns across 7 bases. Germline values: CDR1 WSHSY, CDR2 SAAADI. Losses at the gene ends were 3 bases for V and 6 bases for J; bases not matched to a gene: 5. The CDR3 sequence is 14 residues long. CDR3 amino acids: CASSDWGGPNIQYF. Here the CDR3 DNA reads TGCGCCAGCAGTGATTGGGGAGGGCCAAACATTCAGTACTTC.

To note about this clone: The same CDR3 arises from other DNA sequences in this sample as well. The chain joins TRBV5-5 to TRBJ1-1, with a tentative D call TRBD1 (6 bases). V dropped 2 bases and J dropped 5 bases, with 10 bases sitting between them. CDR3 length equals 13 residues. Germline V lookup: CDR1 SGHKS, CDR2 YYEKEE (reference sequence). The CDR3 DNA reads as TGTGCCAGCAGCTTACAGGGCGATACTGAAGCTTTCTTT. This sequence encodes CASSLQGDTEAFF.

The chain employs TRBV5-1 and TRBJ1-1, with D perhaps matching TRBD1 (5 bases). V was cut by 4 bases and J by 4 bases, with 11 bases left in between. In germline, CDR1 is SGHRS, CDR2 YFSETQ. The CDR3 consists of 13 residues. CDR3: CASSREGTTEAFF. As DNA, the CDR3 is TGCGCCAGCAGCAGGGAGGGGACCACTGAAGCTTTCTTT.

The V and J genes are TRBV12-3 or TRBV12-4 and TRBJ1-4, with D possibly matching TRBD1 (6 bases). V was clipped by 2 bases and J by 8 bases, with 9 bases between them. The CDR3 sequence is 13 residues long. The CDR3 protein is CASSLWGREKLFF. The DNA of the CDR3 is TGTGCCAGCAGTTTATGGGGGCGGGAAAAACTGTTTTTT.

The chain uses TRBV12-5 and TRBJ2-1; D might be TRBD1 (6 bases). There are 14 residues in the CDR3. Germline CDR1 is LGHNT and CDR2 is FRNRAP. V dropped 3 bases and J dropped 2 bases, with 8 bases sitting between them. The CDR3 DNA reads as TGTGCTAGTGGTTTTCAGGGGCCCTACAATGAGCAGTTCTTC. Protein sequence: CASGFQGPYNEQFF.

The genes are TRBV29-1 and TRBJ2-2; maybe TRBD1 (5 bases). Trimming stripped 1 base from V and 1 base from J, with 10 bases between. The germline V gene encodes CDR1 SQVTM and CDR2 ANQGSEA. The CDR3 has 15 residues. The CDR3 DNA reads TGCAGCGTTGAAGGAACGACAGAGAACACCGGGGAGCTGTTTTTT. As protein: CSVEGTTENTGELFF.

The J gene is TRBJ1-2, the V gene TRBV5-6; the match to TRBD1 covers 9 bases. Germline CDR1 SGHDT, CDR2 YYEEEE. V was pared by 2 bases and J by 6 bases, with 2 bases of the junction left unmatched. The CDR3 is 13 residues long. The CDR3 protein is CASSFWDRDGYTF. The CDR3 DNA reads as TGTGCCAGCAGCTTCTGGGACAGGGATGGCTACACCTTC.

This chain joins TRBV11-3 and TRBJ1-1, with a weak D call TRBD1 (6 bases). Between the trimmed V and J ends, which lost 1 base and 2 bases, there was a span of 14 bases. From germline, CDR1 is SGHNT and CDR2 YENEEA. The CDR3 extends over 16 amino acids. CDR3 nucleotides: TGTGCCAGCAGCTTAGCCCTGGGACACCTAAACACTGAAGCTTTCTTT. It is translated as CASSLALGHLNTEAFF.

This clone was counted a single time. V and J are TRBV18 and TRBJ2-1; 10 bases are shared with TRBD1. J gave up 6 bases and V 3 bases, and 11 bases lay outside the gene matches. CDR1 KGHSH and CDR2 LQKENI come from the germline V gene. This CDR3 is built from 17 residues. As DNA, the CDR3 is TGTGCCAGCTCACCCCCCGTCGGGACAGGGGACAGCAATGAGCAGTTCTTC. This translates into CASSPPVGTGDSNEQFF.

This clone was counted once. This chain links TRBV4-1 with TRBJ2-7, with no clear D. The CDR3 covers 13 residues. Germline CDR1 is MGHRA and CDR2 is YSYEKL. The V end was cut by 4 bases, the J end by 6 bases, with 13 bases between. DNA of the CDR3: TGCGCCAGCAGCCCATATCTAGGCCCCGAGCAGTACTTC. Its protein product is CASSPYLGPEQYF.